This TCR beta chain was sequenced during a study of cytomegalovirus exposure and HLA in healthy donors. PCR involved 60 Vbeta and 13 Jbeta primers. The repertoire was sequenced with immunoSEQ multiplex PCR; TCRdb's copy has only in-frame clones and lacks some. The data contain some 120,000 clones, around 83% of them singletons. Germline CDR1 is LNHDA and CDR2 is SQIVND (reference sequence). There are 18 residues in the CDR3. Between the trimmed V and J ends, which lost 5 bases and 0 bases, there was a span of 22 bases. This clone has more than one count but fewer than ten. Sequencing was carried out using PBMCs. The chain employs TRBV19 and TRBJ1-2, with D maybe TRBD1 (5 bases). The source of this sequence is a woman aged 25 to 39 in good health and CMV-seropositive. The CDR3 DNA follows: TGTGCCAGTAGTCCTTTCTTCCTCCGACAGCTTTCTAACTATGGCTACACCTTC. Residues: CASSPFFLRQLSNYGYTF.